The 29 T cell receptor beta chains listed next were all sequenced from one sample in a study of beta chain features in type 1 diabetes. Study observations and caveats: Moderately but significantly shorter TCRB CDR3s were found in Type 1 diabetes patients in all four CD4+ subsets.

The isolated RNA, all of it, was reverse transcribed, so expressed TCRB transcripts were what got sequenced. The assay was immunoSEQ multiplex PCR, and TCRdb's table has in-frame clones only and misses some. This table has 300,000 to 350,000 clones, 7% to 10% appearing once. Their specific antigens are unknown. What was sequenced was central memory CD4+ T cells from blood. The source of these receptors is a man aged 25 to 40 with type 1 diabetes.

This clone turned up a few times. The chain links TRBV30 to TRBJ1-2, with D maybe TRBD1 (6 bases). Germline V gene sequence: CDR1 GTSNPN, CDR2 SVGIG (reference sequence). The CDR3 spans 17 residues. V shed 3 bases and J shed 1 base, with 21 bases lying between them. CDR3 in amino acids: CAWSQKDGGGFNYGYTF. As DNA, the CDR3 is TGTGCCTGGAGCCAGAAGGATGGGGGCGGTTTTAACTATGGCTACACCTTC.

This clone was detected a few times. The chain is built from TRBV30 and TRBJ1-5; D might be TRBD1 (5 bases). The CDR3 totals 14 residues. The V end was cut by 7 bases, the J end by 3 bases, with 16 bases between. Germline CDR1 GTSNPN, CDR2 SVGIG (reference sequence). As DNA, the CDR3 is TGTGCCTTAGCTCAGGGAGGGAACAATCAGCCCCAGCATTTT. Translated: CALAQGGNNQPQHF.

V gene TRBV5-1 combines with J gene TRBJ2-2, with D unclear. The CDR3 totals 14 residues. Between the trimmed V and J ends, which lost 1 base and 1 base, there was a span of 5 bases. Germline V lookup: CDR1 SGHRS, CDR2 YFSETQ. The CDR3 DNA reads TGCGCCAGCAGCTTGTATCAGAACACCGGGGAGCTGTTTTTT. Residues: CASSLYQNTGELFF.

This chain links TRBV20-1 with TRBJ2-7; no firm D call. The CDR3 runs to 11 residues. Trimming shortened V by 4 bases and J by 1 base, and 5 bases separated the two germline ends. Germline V gene sequence: CDR1 DFQATT, CDR2 SNEGSKA (reference sequence). CDR3 protein: CSAKMSYEQYF. The DNA for the CDR3 is TGCAGTGCTAAGATGTCCTACGAGCAGTACTTC.

The genes are TRBV5-6 and TRBJ1-2; TRBD1 is a possible D gene (6 bases). Trimming removed 2 bases at V and 8 bases at J, with 13 bases between. CDR1 SGHDT and CDR2 YYEEEE come from the germline V gene. There are 13 residues in the CDR3. CDR3 coding DNA: TGTGCCAGCAGCTTACAGGGTCCACGGGGCTACACCTTC. This encodes CASSLQGPRGYTF.

The chain uses TRBV25-1 and TRBJ2-7, with D possibly being TRBD2 (6 bases). Trimming pared 4 bases from V and 1 base from J, leaving 14 bases between. Germline V gene sequence: CDR1 MGHDK, CDR2 SYGVNS. The CDR3 loop spans 15 amino acids. The CDR3 DNA reads TGTGCCAGCAGTGGTGCGGGGTTCCTTTCCTACGAGCAGTACTTC. Protein product: CASSGAGFLSYEQYF.

This clone was detected only a few times. This chain uses TRBV11-2 with TRBJ1-1, with D perhaps TRBD1 (5 bases). V lost 5 bases and J 6 bases, leaving 13 bases between the germline ends. This CDR3 contains 13 residues. The germline gives CDR1 SGHAT, CDR2 FQNNGV. The CDR3 spells CASSIYRPPEAFF. CDR3 nucleotides: TGTGCCAGCAGCATTTACAGGCCCCCTGAAGCTTTCTTT.

V and J are TRBV7-2 and TRBJ1-4, with D perhaps TRBD1 (5 bases). Germline values: CDR1 SGHTA, CDR2 FQGNSA. V gave up 5 bases and J gave up 11 bases, with 12 bases separating them. The CDR3 consists of 12 residues. The CDR3 DNA reads TGTGCCAGCAGCGGACGAGAGGGGAAACTGTTTTTT. It is translated as CASSGREGKLFF.

There are many counts of this clone. The V call is TRBV9, the J call TRBJ1-3; D remains unclear. The CDR3 runs 13 residues. The ends were cut back, 4 bases at V and 2 bases at J, with 7 bases in the middle. Germline CDR1 and CDR2: SGDLS and YYNGEE. The CDR3 loop is CASSTSPGNTIYF. The CDR3, as DNA: TGTGCCAGCAGCACAAGCCCTGGAAACACCATATATTTT.

The CDR3, as DNA: TGTGCCAGCAGCGAGTCCTTAGCGGGTTTTCACGAGCAGTACTTC. Translating gives CASSESLAGFHEQYF. V usage is TRBV7-2 and J usage is TRBJ2-7; 7 bases are a match to TRBD2. With 5 bases clipped from V and 5 bases from J, the junction kept 12 bases outside the gene matches. Germline CDR1 and CDR2: SGHTA and FQGNSA. The CDR3 spans 15 residues.

J is TRBJ2-7 and V is TRBV10-3; possibly TRBD2 for D (6 bases). The CDR3 runs to 12 residues. Trimming shortened V by 8 bases and J by 9 bases, and 17 bases separated the two germline ends. CDR1 and CDR2 from the germline V gene are ENHRY and SYGVKD. The chain's CDR3 is CAIGEEGQAQYF. CDR3 DNA sequence: TGTGCCATCGGGGAGGAGGGGCAGGCGCAGTACTTC.

The chain is built from TRBV29-1 and TRBJ1-1, with 9 bases aligning to TRBD1. The V and J ends lost 6 bases and 0 bases, in that order; junction bases with no gene match: 8. The CDR3 runs 15 residues. Germline V gives CDR1 SQVTM, CDR2 ANQGSEA. CDR3 DNA sequence: TGCAGCGTATTAGCACAGGGGGCCATGAACACTGAAGCTTTCTTT. Its protein is CSVLAQGAMNTEAFF.

The chain employs TRBV9 and TRBJ1-4, with D perhaps matching TRBD1 (6 bases). CDR1 and CDR2 from the germline V gene are SGDLS and YYNGEE. V dropped 5 bases and J dropped 7 bases, with 12 bases sitting between them. This CDR3 is built from 13 residues. CDR3 sequence: CASRPGTSEKLFF. CDR3 coding DNA: TGTGCCAGCAGGCCCGGGACATCTGAAAAACTGTTTTTT. The complete variable domain, with remaining parts taken from reference TRBV9 and TRBJ1-4, reads DSGVTQTPKHLITATGQRVTLRCSPRSGDLSVYWYQQSLDQGLQFLIQYYNGEERAKGNILERFSAQQFPDLHSELNLSSLELGDSALYFCASRPGTSEKLFFGSGTQLSVL.

The chain has TRBV28 and TRBJ2-7; D is uncertain. Trimming removed 6 bases at V and 5 bases at J, with 14 bases between. This CDR3 contains 13 residues. Germline V gene lookup returns CDR1 MDHEN and CDR2 SYDVKM. CDR3 amino acids: CASRPGGKNEQYF. As DNA, the CDR3 is TGTGCCAGCAGGCCGGGCGGCAAGAACGAGCAGTACTTC.

A few counts support this clone. The same CDR3 arises from other DNA sequences in this sample as well. Written as DNA, the CDR3 is TGTGCCAGCAGTGAGGGCGAGACCCAGTACTTC. Its translation: CASSEGETQYF. The chain is built from TRBV2 and TRBJ2-5; D is unclear. This CDR3 contains 11 residues. Germline lookup yields CDR1 SNHLY and CDR2 FYNNEI. Trimming took 3 bases from V and 5 from J, leaving 4 bases between them.

This clone has a handful of counts. The chain employs TRBV7-2 and TRBJ2-7; 7 bases map to TRBD1. Per germline, CDR1 SGHTA and CDR2 FQGNSA. The V segment lost 1 base and the J segment 4 bases; nucleotides outside the gene matches: 7. The CDR3 contains 15 residues. DNA of the CDR3: TGTGCCAGCAGCTTAGATCAAGTCAGGGGGTACGAGCAGTACTTC. Amino acid sequence: CASSLDQVRGYEQYF.

The chain uses TRBV7-8 and TRBJ2-3; 8 bases are shared with TRBD2. The CDR3 has 14 amino acids. The germline CDR1 and CDR2 sequences are SGHVS and FQNEAQ. V shed 6 bases and J 7 bases; nucleotides not matched to a gene: 9. DNA for the CDR3: TGTGCCAGCAGGCACCGGGGGGGCCAAAATACGCAGTATTTT. This gives the protein CASRHRGGQNTQYF. The variable domain in full, with the rest retrieved from reference TRBV7-8 and TRBJ2-3, is GAGVSQSPRYKVAKRGQDVALRCDPISGHVSLFWYQQALGQGPEFLTYFQNEAQLDKSGLPSDRFFAERPEGSVSTLKIQRTQQEDSAVYLCASRHRGGQNTQYFGPGTRLTVL.

The chain's CDR3 is CASSSMGGNTGELFF. In DNA form, the CDR3 reads TGTGCCAGCAGCTCCATGGGGGGGAACACCGGGGAGCTGTTTTTT. The chain is built from TRBV7-2 and TRBJ2-2, with D perhaps TRBD2 (6 bases). The V gene's germline CDR1 is SGHTA and CDR2 FQGNSA. The CDR3 has 15 amino acids. Trimming took 4 bases from V and 1 from J, leaving 10 bases between them.

This clone was found a few times. The chain employs TRBV4-3 and TRBJ2-1; 7 nucleotides agree with TRBD1. Germline V lookup: CDR1 LGHNA, CDR2 YSLEER. This CDR3 contains 18 residues. V shed 0 bases, J shed 3 bases, and the junction held 11 bases outside the gene matches. The CDR3 DNA follows: TGCGCCAGCAGCCAAGAGTCGATGGGGACAGATTACTACAATGAGCAGTTCTTC. Translating it yields CASSQESMGTDYYNEQFF.

Points on this clone: This CDR3 is also generated by other DNA sequences in the sample. The genes are TRBV9 and TRBJ2-7, with TRBD2 matching over 8 bases. The germline gives CDR1 SGDLS, CDR2 YYNGEE. With 4 bases clipped from V and 4 bases from J, the junction kept 7 bases outside the gene matches. The CDR3 spans 14 residues. CDR3 sequence: CASSQGLAGYEQYF. For the CDR3, the DNA is TGTGCCAGCAGCCAGGGGCTAGCGGGTTACGAGCAGTACTTC.

For the CDR3, the DNA is TGTGCCAGCAGCCCCGTCAGGGGAGGCAAAAACATTCAGTACTTC. Amino acid sequence: CASSPVRGGKNIQYF. The chain combines TRBV14 with TRBJ2-4; perhaps D is TRBD1 or TRBD2 (6 bases each). There are 15 residues in the CDR3. Trimming pared 4 bases from V and 3 bases from J, leaving 13 bases between. Looked up from germline, CDR1 is SGHDN and CDR2 is FVKESK.

The chain employs TRBV7-2 and TRBJ1-2; D not certain. The CDR3 is 13 residues long. Germline values: CDR1 SGHTA, CDR2 FQGNSA. Trimming took 1 base from V and 6 from J, leaving 9 bases between them. The chain's CDR3 is CASSLEGTDGYTF. CDR3 DNA: TGTGCCAGCAGCTTAGAGGGAACGGATGGCTACACCTTC.

J is TRBJ2-5 and V is TRBV19; 8 bases agree with TRBD1. CDR3 length: 16 amino acids. The germline V gene encodes CDR1 LNHDA and CDR2 SQIVND (reference sequence). The ends lost 5 bases at V and 9 bases at J; junction bases unmatched: 17. CDR3 in amino acids: CASSSGQGPSPRAQYF. DNA of the CDR3: TGTGCCAGTAGTTCTGGACAGGGCCCATCCCCCAGGGCCCAGTACTTC.

This clone was picked up many times. The J gene is TRBJ1-6, the V gene TRBV10-3; D gene unclear. The CDR3 has 13 amino acids. Looked up from germline, CDR1 is ENHRY and CDR2 is SYGVKD. V was pared by 2 bases and J by 8 bases, with 7 bases between. CDR3 sequence reads: CAISEQVDSPLHF. The CDR3 DNA sequence: TGTGCCATCAGTGAGCAGGTCGATTCACCCCTCCACTTT.

The chain is built from TRBV5-1 and TRBJ1-4; 7 bases match TRBD1. V shed 3 bases, J shed 4 bases, and the junction held 9 bases outside the gene matches. Germline V gene sequence: CDR1 SGHRS, CDR2 YFSETQ. The CDR3 sequence is 16 residues long. The CDR3 protein is CASSWSATGINEKLFF. The CDR3 DNA reads TGCGCCAGCAGCTGGAGCGCGACAGGGATTAATGAAAAACTGTTTTTT.

This chain links TRBV29-1 with TRBJ1-2; unclear D gene. Trimming took 6 bases from V and 7 from J, leaving 12 bases between them. Per the germline V gene, CDR1 is SQVTM and CDR2 is ANQGSEA. CDR3 length: 11 residues. CDR3 protein: CSVRGMSGYTF. DNA for the CDR3: TGCAGCGTACGAGGGATGAGTGGCTACACCTTC.

This clone showed up just a few times. This chain connects TRBV19 to TRBJ2-3; D ambiguous. Trimming left V 5 bases short and J 1 base short, with 10 bases between. The CDR3 is 14 amino acids. Germline CDR1 is LNHDA and CDR2 is SQIVND (reference sequence). The CDR3 DNA sequence: TGTGCCAGTAGTCCTCGTGGAGGCACAGATACGCAGTATTTT. Its translation is CASSPRGGTDTQYF.

The chain recombines TRBV15 with TRBJ2-1; maybe TRBD1 (5 bases). This CDR3 comprises 16 residues. Between the trimmed V and J ends, which lost 0 bases and 2 bases, there was a span of 11 bases. Germline V gives CDR1 LNHNV, CDR2 YYDKDF (reference sequence). CDR3 bases: TGTGCCACCAGCAGAGAAGGGCAGGGCCCCTACAATGAGCAGTTCTTC. This translates into CATSREGQGPYNEQFF.

The V call is TRBV5-1, the J call TRBJ2-3; the match to TRBD1 covers 8 bases. There are 16 residues in the CDR3. Germline-derived CDR1 and CDR2 are SGHRS and YFSETQ. The V segment lost 0 bases and the J segment 6 bases; nucleotides outside the gene matches: 9. CDR3 residues: CASSLAWTGRFDTQYF. The CDR3 region has the DNA TGCGCCAGCAGCTTGGCCTGGACAGGGCGGTTTGATACGCAGTATTTT.